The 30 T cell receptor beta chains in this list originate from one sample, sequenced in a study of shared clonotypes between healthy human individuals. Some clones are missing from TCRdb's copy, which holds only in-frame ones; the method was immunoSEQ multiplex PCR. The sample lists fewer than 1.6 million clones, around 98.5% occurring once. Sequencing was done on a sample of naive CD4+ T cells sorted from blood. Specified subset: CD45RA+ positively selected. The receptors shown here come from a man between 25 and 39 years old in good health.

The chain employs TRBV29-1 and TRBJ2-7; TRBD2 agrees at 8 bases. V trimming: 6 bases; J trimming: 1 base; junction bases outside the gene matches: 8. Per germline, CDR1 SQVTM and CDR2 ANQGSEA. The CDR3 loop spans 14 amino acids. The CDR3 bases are TGCAGCGTACTCGGACTAGCAGATTCCTACGAGCAGTACTTC. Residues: CSVLGLADSYEQYF.

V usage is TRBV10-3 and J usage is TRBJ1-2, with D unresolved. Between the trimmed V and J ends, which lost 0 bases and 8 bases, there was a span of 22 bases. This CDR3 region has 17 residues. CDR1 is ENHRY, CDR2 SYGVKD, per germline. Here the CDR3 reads CAISESFGAHNLGGYTF. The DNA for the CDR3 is TGTGCCATCAGTGAGTCGTTCGGAGCACATAACTTAGGAGGCTACACCTTC.

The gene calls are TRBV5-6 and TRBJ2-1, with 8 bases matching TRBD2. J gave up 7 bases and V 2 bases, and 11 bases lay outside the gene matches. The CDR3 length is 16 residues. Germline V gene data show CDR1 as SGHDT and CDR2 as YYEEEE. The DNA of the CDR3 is TGTGCCAGCAGCTTCCCCGTACTAGCGGTACGGAATGAGCAGTTCTTC. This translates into CASSFPVLAVRNEQFF.

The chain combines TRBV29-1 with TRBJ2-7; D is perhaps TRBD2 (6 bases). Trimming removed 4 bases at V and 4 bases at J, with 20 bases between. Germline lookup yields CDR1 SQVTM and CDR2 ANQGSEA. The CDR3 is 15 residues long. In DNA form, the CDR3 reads TGCAGCGTTGTACGTCTGGGCGGGAACCCATACGAGCAGTACTTC. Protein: CSVVRLGGNPYEQYF.

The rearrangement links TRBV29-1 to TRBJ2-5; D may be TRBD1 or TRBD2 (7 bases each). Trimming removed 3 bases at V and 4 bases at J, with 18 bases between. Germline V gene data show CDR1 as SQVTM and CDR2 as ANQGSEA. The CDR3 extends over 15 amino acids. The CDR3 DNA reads TGCAGCGTTGATCAGGGGGGGACACCTCGAGAGACCCAGTACTTC. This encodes CSVDQGGTPRETQYF.

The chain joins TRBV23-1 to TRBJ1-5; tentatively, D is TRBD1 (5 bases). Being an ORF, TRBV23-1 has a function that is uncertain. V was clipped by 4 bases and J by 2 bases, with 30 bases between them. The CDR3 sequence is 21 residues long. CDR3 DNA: TGCGCCAGCAGTCTCCATTTCGATAACCCACTGCAGGGAAACGGCAATCAGCCCCAGCATTTT. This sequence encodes CASSLHFDNPLQGNGNQPQHF.

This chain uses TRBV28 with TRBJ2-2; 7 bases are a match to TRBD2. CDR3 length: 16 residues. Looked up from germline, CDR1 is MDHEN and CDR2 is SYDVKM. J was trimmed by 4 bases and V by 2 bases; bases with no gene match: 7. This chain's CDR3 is CASSLIGGRITGELFF. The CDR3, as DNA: TGTGCCAGCAGTTTAATTGGCGGGAGAATCACCGGGGAGCTGTTTTTT.

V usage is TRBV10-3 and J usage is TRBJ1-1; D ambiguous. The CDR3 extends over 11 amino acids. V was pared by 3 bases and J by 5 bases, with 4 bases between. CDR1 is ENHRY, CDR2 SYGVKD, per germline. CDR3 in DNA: TGTGCCATCAGTGACAGAACTGAAGCTTTCTTT. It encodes CAISDRTEAFF.

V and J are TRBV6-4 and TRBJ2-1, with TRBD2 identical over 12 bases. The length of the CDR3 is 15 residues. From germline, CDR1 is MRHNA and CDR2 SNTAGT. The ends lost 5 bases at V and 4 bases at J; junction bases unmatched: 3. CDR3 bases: TGTGCCAGCAGTTCCCTAGCGGGAGGGTACAATGAGCAGTTCTTC. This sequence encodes CASSSLAGGYNEQFF.

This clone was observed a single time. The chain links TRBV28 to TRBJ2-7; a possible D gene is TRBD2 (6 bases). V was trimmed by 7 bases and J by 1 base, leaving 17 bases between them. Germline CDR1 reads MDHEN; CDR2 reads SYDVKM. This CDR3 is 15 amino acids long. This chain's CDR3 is CASTYSGPTSYEQYF. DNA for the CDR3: TGTGCCAGCACCTATAGCGGCCCCACTTCCTACGAGCAGTACTTC.

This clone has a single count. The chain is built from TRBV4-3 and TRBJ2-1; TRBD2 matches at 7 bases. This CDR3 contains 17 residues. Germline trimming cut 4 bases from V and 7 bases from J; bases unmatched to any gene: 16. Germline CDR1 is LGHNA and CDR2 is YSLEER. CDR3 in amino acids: CASSPYLAGAGPNEQFF. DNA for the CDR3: TGCGCCAGCAGCCCGTACCTGGCGGGAGCAGGACCAAATGAGCAGTTCTTC.

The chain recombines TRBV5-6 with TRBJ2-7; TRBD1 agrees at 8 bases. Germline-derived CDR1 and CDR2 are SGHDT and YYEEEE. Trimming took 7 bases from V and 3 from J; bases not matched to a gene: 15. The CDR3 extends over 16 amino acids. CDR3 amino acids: CASGISPDRVSYEQYF. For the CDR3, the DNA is TGTGCCAGCGGGATTTCCCCGGACAGGGTAAGCTACGAGCAGTACTTC.

As DNA, the CDR3 is TGTGCCAGCAGGGGGCTCAGCAATGAGCAGTTCTTC. Translating gives CASRGLSNEQFF. The chain links TRBV7-2 to TRBJ2-1, with TRBD1 as a possible D gene (5 bases). The V and J ends lost 6 bases and 6 bases respectively, with 9 bases between them. Looked up from germline, CDR1 is SGHTA and CDR2 is FQGNSA. This CDR3 is built from 12 residues.

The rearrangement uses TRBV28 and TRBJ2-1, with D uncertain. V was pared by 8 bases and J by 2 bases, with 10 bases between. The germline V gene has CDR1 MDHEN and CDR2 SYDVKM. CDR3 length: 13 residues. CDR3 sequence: CASGSLPYNEQFF. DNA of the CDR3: TGTGCCAGCGGCTCCCTCCCCTACAATGAGCAGTTCTTC.

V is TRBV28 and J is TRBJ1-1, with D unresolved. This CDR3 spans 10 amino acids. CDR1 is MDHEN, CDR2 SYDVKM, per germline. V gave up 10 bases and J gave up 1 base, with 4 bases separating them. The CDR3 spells CATQNTEAFF. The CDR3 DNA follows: TGTGCCACCCAGAACACTGAAGCTTTCTTT.

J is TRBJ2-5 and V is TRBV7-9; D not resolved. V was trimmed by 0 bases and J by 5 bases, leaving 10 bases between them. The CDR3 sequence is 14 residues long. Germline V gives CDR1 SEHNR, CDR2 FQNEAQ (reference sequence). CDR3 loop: CASSLAKSHETQYF. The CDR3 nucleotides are TGTGCCAGCAGCTTAGCGAAGTCTCACGAGACCCAGTACTTC.

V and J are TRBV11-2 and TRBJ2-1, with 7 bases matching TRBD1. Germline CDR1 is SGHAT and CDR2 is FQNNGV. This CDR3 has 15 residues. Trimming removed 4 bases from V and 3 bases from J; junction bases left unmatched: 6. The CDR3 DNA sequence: TGTGCCAGCAGCTGGGCAGGGGGTCTCTACAATGAGCAGTTCTTC. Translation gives CASSWAGGLYNEQFF.

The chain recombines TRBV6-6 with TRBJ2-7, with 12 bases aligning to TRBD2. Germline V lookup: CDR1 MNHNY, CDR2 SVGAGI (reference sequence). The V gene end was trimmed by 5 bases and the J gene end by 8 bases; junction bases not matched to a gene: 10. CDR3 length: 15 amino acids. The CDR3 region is CASSQTSGRPGKQYF. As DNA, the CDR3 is TGTGCCAGCAGTCAGACTAGCGGGAGACCCGGAAAGCAGTACTTC.

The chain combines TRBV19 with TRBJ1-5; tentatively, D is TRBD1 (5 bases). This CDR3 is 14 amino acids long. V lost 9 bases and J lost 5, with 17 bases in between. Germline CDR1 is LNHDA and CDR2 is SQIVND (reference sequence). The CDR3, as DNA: TGTGCCAGCCGCGGGGGGACGAGCGATCAGCCCCAGCATTTT. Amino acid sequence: CASRGGTSDQPQHF.

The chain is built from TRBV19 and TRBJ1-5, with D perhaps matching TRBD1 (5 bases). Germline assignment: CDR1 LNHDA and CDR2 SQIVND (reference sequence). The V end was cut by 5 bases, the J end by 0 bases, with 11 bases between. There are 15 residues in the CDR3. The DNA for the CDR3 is TGTGCCAGTAGTCTACTGGGGGATAGCAATCAGCCCCAGCATTTT. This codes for CASSLLGDSNQPQHF.

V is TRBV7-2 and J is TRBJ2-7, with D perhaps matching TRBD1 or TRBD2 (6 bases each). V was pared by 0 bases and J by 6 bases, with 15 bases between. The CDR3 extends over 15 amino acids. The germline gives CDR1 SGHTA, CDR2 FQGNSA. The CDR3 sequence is CASSLAGGVQSEQYF. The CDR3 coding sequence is TGTGCCAGCAGCTTAGCCGGGGGCGTGCAGTCCGAGCAGTACTTC.

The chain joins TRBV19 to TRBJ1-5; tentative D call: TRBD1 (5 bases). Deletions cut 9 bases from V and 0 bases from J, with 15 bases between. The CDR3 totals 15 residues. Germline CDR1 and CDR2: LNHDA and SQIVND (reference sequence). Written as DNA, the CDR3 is TGTGCCAGCTCGTCTCCCACAGGTAGCAATCAGCCCCAGCATTTT. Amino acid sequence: CASSSPTGSNQPQHF.

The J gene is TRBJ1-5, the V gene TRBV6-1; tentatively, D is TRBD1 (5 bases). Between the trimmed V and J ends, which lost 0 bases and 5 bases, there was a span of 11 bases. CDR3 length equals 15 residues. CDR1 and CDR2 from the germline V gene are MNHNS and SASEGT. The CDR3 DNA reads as TGTGCCAGCAGTGAAGCGTTGGCAGGGTATCAGCCCCAGCATTTT. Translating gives CASSEALAGYQPQHF.

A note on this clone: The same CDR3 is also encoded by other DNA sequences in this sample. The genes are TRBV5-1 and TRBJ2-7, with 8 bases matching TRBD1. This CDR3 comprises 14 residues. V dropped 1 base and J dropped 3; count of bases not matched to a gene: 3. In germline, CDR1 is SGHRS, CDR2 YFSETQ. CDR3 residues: CASSLTGGIYEQYF. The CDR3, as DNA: TGCGCCAGCAGCTTGACAGGGGGGATCTACGAGCAGTACTTC.

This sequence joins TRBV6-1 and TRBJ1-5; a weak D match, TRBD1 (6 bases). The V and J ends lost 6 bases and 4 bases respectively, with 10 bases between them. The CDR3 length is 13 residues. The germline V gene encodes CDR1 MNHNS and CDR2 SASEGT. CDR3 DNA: TGTGCCAGCAGAGAGCAGGGGAATCAGCCCCAGCATTTT. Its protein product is CASREQGNQPQHF.

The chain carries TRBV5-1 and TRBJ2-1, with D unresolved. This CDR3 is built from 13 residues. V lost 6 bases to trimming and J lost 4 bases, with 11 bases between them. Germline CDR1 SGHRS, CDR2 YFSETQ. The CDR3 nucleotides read TGCGCCAGCACCCCCGATTCTTACAATGAGCAGTTCTTC. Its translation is CASTPDSYNEQFF.

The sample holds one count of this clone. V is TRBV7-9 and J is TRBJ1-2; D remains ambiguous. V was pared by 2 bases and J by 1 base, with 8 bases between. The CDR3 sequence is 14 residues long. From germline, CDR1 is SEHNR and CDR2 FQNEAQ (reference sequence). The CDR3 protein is CASSLIGNNYGYTF. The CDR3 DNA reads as TGTGCCAGCAGCTTAATCGGAAATAACTATGGCTACACCTTC.

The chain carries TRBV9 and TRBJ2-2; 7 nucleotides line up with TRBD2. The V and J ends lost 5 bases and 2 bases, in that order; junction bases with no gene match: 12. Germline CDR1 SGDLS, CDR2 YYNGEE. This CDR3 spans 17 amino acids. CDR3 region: CASSQGASGLNTGELFF. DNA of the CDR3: TGTGCCAGCAGTCAAGGCGCTAGCGGACTCAACACCGGGGAGCTGTTTTTT. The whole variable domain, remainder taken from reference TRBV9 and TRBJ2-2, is DSGVTQTPKHLITATGQRVTLRCSPRSGDLSVYWYQQSLDQGLQFLIQYYNGEERAKGNILERFSAQQFPDLHSELNLSSLELGDSALYFCASSQGASGLNTGELFFGEGSRLTVL.

In nucleotides, the CDR3 is TGTGCCAGCAGCTCGCCCCCGGGAGAAAAGGACGAGCAGTACTTC. Residues: CASSSPPGEKDEQYF. The chain is built from TRBV11-2 and TRBJ2-7; possibly TRBD2 for D (6 bases). The CDR3 loop spans 15 amino acids. The germline gives CDR1 SGHAT, CDR2 FQNNGV. The ends were cut back, 4 bases at V and 5 bases at J, with 18 bases in the middle.

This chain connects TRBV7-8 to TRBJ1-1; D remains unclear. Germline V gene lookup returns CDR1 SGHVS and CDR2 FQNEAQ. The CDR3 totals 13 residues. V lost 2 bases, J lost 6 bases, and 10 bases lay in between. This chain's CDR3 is CASSLSGGAEAFF. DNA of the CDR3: TGTGCCAGCAGCTTATCGGGCGGGGCTGAAGCTTTCTTT.